Listed here is a single T cell receptor (beta chain). Antigen unknown. At one of its ends the junction is not consistent with the germline gene, which may arise from a read error. This sample was taken from a study of resident and recirculating memory T cells in vitiligo. Study-level results: Different lesions suggested infiltration by different T cell clones.

CDR1 and CDR2 from the germline V gene are SGHNT and YYREEE (reference sequence). This CDR3 has 15 residues. The protocol was immunoSEQ multiplex PCR, while the TCRdb copy is restricted to in-frame clones and leaves out a portion. The sample contains 40,000 to 45,000 clones, about nine tenths of which appear only once. Confetti depigmentation, marking active vitiligo, was absent in these patients. The receptor was isolated from a male donor with vitiligo. The sequencing sample was made of blood. The rearrangement links TRBV5-4 to TRBJ2-3; TRBD2 aligns across 8 bases. CDR3 residues: CASRLAGTSAYTQYF. The CDR3 DNA follows: TGTGCCAGCAGATTGGCCGGGACTAGTGCATATACGCAGTATTTT.